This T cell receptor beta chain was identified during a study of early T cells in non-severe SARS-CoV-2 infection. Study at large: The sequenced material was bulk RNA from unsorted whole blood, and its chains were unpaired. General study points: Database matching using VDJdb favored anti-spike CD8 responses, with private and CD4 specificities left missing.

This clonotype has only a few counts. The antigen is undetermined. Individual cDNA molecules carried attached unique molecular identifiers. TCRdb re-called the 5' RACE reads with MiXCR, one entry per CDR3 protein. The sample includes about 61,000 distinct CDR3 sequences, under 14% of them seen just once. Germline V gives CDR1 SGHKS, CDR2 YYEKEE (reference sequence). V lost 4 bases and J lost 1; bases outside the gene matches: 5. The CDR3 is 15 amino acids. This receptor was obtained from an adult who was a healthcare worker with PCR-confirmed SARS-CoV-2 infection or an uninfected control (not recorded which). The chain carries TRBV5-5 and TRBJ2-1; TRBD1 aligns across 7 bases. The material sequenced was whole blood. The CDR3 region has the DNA TGTGCCAGCAGCGAAAGGGGGCAATCCTACAATGAGCAGTTCTTC. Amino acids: CASSERGQSYNEQFF.